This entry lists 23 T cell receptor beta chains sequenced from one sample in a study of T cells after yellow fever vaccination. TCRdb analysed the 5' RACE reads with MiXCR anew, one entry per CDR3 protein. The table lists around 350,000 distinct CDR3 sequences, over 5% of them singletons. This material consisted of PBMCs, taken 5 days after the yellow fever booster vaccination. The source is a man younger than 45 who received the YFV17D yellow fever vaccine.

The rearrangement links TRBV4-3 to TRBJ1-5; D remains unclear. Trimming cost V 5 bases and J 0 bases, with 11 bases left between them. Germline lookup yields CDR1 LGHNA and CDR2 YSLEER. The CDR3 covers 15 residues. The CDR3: CASSSGRYSNQPQHF. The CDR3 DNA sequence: TGCGCCAGCAGCTCTGGACGGTATAGCAATCAGCCCCAGCATTTT.

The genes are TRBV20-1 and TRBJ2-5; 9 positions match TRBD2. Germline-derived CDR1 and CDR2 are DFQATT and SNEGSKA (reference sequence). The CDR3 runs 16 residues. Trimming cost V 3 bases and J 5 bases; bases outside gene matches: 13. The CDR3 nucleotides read TGCAGTGCTAGGAATCTAGCGGGAAGGTCAACGGAGACCCAGTACTTC. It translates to CSARNLAGRSTETQYF.

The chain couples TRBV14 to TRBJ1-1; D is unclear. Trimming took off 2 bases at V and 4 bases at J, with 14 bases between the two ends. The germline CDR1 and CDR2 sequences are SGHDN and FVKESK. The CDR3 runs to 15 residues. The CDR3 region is CASSQSYGVFTEAFF. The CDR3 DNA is TGTGCCAGCAGCCAATCATACGGGGTCTTCACTGAAGCTTTCTTT. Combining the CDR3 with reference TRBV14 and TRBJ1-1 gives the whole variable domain EAGVTQFPSHSVIEKGQTVTLRCDPISGHDNLYWYRRVMGKEIKFLLHFVKESKQDESGMPNNRFLAERTGGTYSTLKVQPAELEDSGVYFCASSQSYGVFTEAFFGQGTRLTVV.

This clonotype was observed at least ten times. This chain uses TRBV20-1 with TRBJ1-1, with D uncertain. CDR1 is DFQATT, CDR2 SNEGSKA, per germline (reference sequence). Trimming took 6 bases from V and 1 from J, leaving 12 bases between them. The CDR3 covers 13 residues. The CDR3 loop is CSAHRTGNTEAFF. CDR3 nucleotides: TGCAGTGCCCACCGGACTGGGAACACTGAAGCTTTCTTT.

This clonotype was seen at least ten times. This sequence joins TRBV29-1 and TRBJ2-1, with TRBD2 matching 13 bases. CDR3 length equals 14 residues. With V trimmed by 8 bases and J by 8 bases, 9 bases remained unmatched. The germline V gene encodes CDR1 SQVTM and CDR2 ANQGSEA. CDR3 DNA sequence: TGCAGCATTGCCACTAGCGGGAGGGCCTATGAGCAGTTCTTC. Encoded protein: CSIATSGRAYEQFF.

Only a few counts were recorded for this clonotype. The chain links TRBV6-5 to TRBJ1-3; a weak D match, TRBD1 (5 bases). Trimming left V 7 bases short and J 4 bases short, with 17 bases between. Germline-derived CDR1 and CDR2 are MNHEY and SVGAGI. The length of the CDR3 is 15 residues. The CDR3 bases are TGTGCCAGCACTTGGGACGCCTCCAACGGAAACACCATATATTTT. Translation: CASTWDASNGNTIYF.

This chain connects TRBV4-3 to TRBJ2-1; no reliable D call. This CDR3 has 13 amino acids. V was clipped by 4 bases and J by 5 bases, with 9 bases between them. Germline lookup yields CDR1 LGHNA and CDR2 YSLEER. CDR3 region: CASSRESHNEQFF. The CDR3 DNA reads TGCGCCAGCAGCCGGGAAAGCCACAATGAGCAGTTCTTC.

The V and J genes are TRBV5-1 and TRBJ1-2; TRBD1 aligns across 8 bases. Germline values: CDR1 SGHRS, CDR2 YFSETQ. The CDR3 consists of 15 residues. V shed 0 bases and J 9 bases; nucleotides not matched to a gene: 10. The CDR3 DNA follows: TGCGCCAGCAGCTTGGGACAGGGGCGTACCAATAGCTACACCTTC. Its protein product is CASSLGQGRTNSYTF. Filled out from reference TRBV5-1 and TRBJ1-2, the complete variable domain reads KAGVTQTPRYLIKTRGQQVTLSCSPISGHRSVSWYQQTPGQGLQFLFEYFSETQRNKGNFPGRFSGRQFSNSRSEMNVSTLELGDSALYLCASSLGQGRTNSYTFGSGTRLTVV.

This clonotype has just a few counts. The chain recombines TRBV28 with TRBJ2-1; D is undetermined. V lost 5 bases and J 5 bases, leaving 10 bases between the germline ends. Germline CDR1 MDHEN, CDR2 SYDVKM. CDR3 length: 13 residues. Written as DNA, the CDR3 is TGTGCCAGCAGTCCCGGTAACAACAATGAGCAGTTCTTC. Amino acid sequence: CASSPGNNNEQFF.

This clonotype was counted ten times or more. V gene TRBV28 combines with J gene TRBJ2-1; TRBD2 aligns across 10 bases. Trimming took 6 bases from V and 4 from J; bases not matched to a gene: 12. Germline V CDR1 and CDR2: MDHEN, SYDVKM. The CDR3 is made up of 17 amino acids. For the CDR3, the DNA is TGTGCCAGCAGCCAACACACAAGGACTAGCGGTTACAATGAGCAGTTCTTC. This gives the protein CASSQHTRTSGYNEQFF.

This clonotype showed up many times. CDR3 nucleotides: TGTGCCAGCAAACCCAGCTACTCCTACGAGCAGTACTTC. It is translated as CASKPSYSYEQYF. The rearrangement joins TRBV6-1 to TRBJ2-7; no reliable D call. Germline CDR1 reads MNHNS; CDR2 reads SASEGT. CDR3 length: 13 residues. Deletions cut 7 bases from V and 0 bases from J, with 10 bases between.

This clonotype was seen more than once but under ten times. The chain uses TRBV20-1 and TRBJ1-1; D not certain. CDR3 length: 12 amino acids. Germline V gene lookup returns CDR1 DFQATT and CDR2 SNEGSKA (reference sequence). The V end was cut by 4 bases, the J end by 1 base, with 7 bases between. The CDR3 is CSANRGNTEAFF. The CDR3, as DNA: TGCAGTGCTAACCGGGGGAACACTGAAGCTTTCTTT.

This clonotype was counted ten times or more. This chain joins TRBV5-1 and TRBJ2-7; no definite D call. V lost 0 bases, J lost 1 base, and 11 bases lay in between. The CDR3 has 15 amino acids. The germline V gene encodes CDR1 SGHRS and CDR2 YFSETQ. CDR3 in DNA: TGCGCCAGCAGCTTGGGATGGAAGGGATCCTACGAGCAGTACTTC. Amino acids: CASSLGWKGSYEQYF.

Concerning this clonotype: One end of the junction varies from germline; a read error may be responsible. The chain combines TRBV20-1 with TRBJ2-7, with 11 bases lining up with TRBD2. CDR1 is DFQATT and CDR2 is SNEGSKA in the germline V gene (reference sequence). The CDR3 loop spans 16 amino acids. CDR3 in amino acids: CCARVLAGGPIHEQYF. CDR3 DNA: TGCTGTGCTAGAGTCCTAGCGGGAGGACCAATCCACGAGCAGTACTTC.

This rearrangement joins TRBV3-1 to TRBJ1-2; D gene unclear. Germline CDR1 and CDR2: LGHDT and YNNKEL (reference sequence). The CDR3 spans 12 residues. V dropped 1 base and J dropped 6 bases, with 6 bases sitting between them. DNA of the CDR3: TGTGCCAGCAGCCAAGTCGGAGATGGCTACACCTTC. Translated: CASSQVGDGYTF.

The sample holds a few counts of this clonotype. The CDR3 here is CASSSRDREMRPLHF. The CDR3 nucleotides read TGTGCCAGCAGCTCCCGGGACAGGGAAATGCGGCCCCTCCACTTT. The gene calls are TRBV5-6 and TRBJ1-6; TRBD1 matches at 9 bases. CDR1 is SGHDT, CDR2 YYEEEE, per germline. The V segment lost 3 bases and the J segment 13 bases; nucleotides outside the gene matches: 11. This CDR3 is built from 15 residues.

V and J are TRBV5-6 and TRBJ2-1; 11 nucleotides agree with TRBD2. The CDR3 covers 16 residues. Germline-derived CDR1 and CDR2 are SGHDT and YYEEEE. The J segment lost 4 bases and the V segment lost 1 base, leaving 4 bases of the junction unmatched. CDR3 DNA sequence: TGTGCCAGCAGCTTGTTAGCGGGAGGGCTATACAATGAGCAGTTCTTC. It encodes CASSLLAGGLYNEQFF.

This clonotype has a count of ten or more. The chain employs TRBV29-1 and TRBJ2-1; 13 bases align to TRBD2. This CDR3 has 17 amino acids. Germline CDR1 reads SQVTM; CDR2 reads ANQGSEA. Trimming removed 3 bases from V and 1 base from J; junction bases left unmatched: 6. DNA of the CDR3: TGCAGCGTTGATGGACTAGCGGGAGTGGGGTCCTACAATGAGCAGTTCTTC. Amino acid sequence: CSVDGLAGVGSYNEQFF.

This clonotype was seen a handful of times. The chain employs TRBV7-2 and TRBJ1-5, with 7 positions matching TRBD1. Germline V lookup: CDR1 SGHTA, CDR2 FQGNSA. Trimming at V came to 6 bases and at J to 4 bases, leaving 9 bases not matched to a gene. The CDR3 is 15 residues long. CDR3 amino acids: CASSSGQSSNQPQHF. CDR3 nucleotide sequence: TGTGCCAGCAGTTCGGGACAGAGCTCTAATCAGCCCCAGCATTTT.

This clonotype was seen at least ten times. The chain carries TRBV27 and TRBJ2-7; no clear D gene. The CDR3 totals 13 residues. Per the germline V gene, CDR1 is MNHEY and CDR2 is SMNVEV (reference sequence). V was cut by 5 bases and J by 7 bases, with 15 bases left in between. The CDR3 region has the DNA TGTGCCAGCAGTGGTACGCATTCCTTTGAGCAGTACTTC. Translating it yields CASSGTHSFEQYF.

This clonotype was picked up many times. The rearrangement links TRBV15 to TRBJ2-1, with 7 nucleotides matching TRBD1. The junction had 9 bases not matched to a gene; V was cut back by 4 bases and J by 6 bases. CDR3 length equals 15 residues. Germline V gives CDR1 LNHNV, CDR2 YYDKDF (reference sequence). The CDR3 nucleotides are TGTGCCACCAGCACCGGGACAGTCATAGGCAATGAGCAGTTCTTC. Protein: CATSTGTVIGNEQFF.

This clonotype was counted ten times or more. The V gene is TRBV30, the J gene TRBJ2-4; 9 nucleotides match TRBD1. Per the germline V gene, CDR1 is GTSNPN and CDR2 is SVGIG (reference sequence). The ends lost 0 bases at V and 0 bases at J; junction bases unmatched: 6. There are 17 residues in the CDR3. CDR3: CAWSVRDRAIAKNIQYF. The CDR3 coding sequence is TGTGCCTGGAGTGTACGGGACAGGGCCATAGCCAAAAACATTCAGTACTTC.

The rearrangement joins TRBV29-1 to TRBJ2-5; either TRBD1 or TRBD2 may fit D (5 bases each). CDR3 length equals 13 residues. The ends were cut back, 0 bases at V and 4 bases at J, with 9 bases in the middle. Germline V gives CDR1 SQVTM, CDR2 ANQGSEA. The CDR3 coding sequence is TGCAGCGTTGAAGAGGGGGTTCGAGAGACCCAGTACTTC. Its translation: CSVEEGVRETQYF.